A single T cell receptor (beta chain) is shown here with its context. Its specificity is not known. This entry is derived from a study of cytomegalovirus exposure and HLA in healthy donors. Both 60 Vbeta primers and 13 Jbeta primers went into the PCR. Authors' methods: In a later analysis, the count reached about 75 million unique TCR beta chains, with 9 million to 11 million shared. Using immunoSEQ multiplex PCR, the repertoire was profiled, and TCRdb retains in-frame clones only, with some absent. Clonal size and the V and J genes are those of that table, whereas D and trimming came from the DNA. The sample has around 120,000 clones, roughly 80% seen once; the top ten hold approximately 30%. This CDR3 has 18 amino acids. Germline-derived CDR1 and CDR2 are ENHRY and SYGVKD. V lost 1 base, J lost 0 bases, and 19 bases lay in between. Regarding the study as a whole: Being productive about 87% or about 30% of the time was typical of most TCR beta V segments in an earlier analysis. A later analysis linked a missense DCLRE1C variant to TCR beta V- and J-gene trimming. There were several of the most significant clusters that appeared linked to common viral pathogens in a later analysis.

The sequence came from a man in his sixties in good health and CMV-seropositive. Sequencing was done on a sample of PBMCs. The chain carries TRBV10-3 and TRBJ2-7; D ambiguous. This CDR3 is CAISEWVGRQRSSYEQYF. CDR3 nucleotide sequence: TGTGCCATCAGTGAGTGGGTGGGTAGGCAGAGGAGCTCCTACGAGCAGTACTTC.